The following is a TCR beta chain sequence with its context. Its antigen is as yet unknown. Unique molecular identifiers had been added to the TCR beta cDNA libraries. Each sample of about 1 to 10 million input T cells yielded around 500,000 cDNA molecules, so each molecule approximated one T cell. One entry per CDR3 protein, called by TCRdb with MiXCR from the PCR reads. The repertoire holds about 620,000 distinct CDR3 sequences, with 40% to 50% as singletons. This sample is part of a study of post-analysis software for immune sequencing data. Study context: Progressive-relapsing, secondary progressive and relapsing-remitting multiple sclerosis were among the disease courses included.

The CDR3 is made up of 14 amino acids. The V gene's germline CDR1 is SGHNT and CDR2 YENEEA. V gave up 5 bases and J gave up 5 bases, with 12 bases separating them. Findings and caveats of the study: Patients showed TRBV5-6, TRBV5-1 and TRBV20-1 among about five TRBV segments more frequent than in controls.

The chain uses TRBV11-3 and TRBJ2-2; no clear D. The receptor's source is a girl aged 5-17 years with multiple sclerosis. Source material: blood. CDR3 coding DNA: TGTGCCAGCAGCCCTCGACGAGCGACCGGGGAGCTGTTTTTT. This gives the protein CASSPRRATGELFF. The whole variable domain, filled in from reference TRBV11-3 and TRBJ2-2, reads EAGVVQSPRYKIIEKKQPVAFWCNPISGHNTLYWYLQNLGQGPELLIRYENEEAVDDSQLPKDRFSAERLKGVDSTLKIQPAELGDSAVYLCASSPRRATGELFFGEGSRLTVL.